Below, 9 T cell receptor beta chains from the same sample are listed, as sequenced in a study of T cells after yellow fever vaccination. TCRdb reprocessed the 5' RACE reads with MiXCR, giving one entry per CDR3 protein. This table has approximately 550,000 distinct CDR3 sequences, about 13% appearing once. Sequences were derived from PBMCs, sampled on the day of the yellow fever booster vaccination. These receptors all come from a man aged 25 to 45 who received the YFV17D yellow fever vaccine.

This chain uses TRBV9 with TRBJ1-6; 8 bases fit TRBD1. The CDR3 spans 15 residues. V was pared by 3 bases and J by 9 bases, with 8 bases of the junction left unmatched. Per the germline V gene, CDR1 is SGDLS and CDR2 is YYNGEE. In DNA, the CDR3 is TGTGCCAGCAGCGGCGGTGGACAGGGCGGTTCACCCCTCCACTTT. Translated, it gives CASSGGGQGGSPLHF.

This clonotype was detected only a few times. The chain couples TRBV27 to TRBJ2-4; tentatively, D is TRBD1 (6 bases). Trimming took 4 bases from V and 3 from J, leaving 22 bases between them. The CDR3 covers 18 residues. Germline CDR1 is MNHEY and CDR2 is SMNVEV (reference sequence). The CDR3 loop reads CASSSMTGRQQDKNIQYF. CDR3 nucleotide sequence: TGTGCCAGCAGTTCCATGACAGGTCGACAACAGGACAAAAACATTCAGTACTTC.

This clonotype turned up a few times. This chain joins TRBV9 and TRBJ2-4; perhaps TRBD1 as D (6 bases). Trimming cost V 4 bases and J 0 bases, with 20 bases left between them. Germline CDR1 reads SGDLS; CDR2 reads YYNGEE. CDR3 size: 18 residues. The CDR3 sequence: CASSPSWTVALAKNIQYF. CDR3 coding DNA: TGTGCCAGCAGCCCGTCGTGGACAGTGGCCTTAGCCAAAAACATTCAGTACTTC. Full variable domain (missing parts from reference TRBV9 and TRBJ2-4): DSGVTQTPKHLITATGQRVTLRCSPRSGDLSVYWYQQSLDQGLQFLIQYYNGEERAKGNILERFSAQQFPDLHSELNLSSLELGDSALYFCASSPSWTVALAKNIQYFGAGTRLSVL.

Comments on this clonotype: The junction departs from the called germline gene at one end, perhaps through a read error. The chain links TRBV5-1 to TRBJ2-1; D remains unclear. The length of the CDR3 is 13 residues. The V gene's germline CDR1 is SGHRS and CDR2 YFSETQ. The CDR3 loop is CASILVPPGEQFF. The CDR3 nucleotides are TGCGCCAGCATCTTGGTCCCCCCCGGTGAGCAGTTCTTC.

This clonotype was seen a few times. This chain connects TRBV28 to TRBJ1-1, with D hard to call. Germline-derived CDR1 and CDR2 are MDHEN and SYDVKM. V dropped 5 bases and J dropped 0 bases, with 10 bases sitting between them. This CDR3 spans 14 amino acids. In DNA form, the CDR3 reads TGTGCCAGCAGTCCCGCGGGGATGAACACTGAAGCTTTCTTT. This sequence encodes CASSPAGMNTEAFF.

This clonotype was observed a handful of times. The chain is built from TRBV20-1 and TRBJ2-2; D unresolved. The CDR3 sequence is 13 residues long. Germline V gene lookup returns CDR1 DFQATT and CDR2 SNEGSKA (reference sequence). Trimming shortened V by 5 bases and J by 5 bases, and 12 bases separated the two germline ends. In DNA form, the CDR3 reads TGCAGTGCTCCAAAGACCGGGACCGGGGAGCTGTTTTTT. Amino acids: CSAPKTGTGELFF.

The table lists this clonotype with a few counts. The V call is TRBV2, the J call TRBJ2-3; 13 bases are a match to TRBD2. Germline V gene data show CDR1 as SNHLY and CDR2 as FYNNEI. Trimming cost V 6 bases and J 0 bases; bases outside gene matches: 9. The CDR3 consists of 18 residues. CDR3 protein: CASSVPGLAGSSTDTQYF. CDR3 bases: TGTGCCAGCAGCGTACCGGGACTAGCGGGATCCAGCACAGATACGCAGTATTTT.

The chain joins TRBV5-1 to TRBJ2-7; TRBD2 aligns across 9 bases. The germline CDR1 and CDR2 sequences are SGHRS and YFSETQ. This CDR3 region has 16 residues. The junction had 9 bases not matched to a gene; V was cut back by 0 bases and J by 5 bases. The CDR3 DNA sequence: TGCGCCAGCAGCTTGGCGGTGGCGGGAGGGCCGAACGAGCAGTACTTC. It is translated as CASSLAVAGGPNEQYF. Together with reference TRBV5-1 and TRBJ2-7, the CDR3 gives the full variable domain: KAGVTQTPRYLIKTRGQQVTLSCSPISGHRSVSWYQQTPGQGLQFLFEYFSETQRNKGNFPGRFSGRQFSNSRSEMNVSTLELGDSALYLCASSLAVAGGPNEQYFGPGTRLTVT.

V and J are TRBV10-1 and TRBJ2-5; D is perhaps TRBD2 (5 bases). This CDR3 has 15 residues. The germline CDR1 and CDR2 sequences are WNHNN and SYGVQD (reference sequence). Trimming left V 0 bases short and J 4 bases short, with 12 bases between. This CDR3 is CASSESSTGTETQYF. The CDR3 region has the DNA TGCGCCAGCAGTGAGTCCAGCACGGGAACAGAGACCCAGTACTTC.